This T cell receptor (beta chain) was found in a study of response to subunit inactivated influenza vaccine. Study outcomes and limitations: It was the authors' suggestion that each seasonal influenza vaccination recruits few new T cells.

Via MiXCR, TCRdb re-called the RT-PCR reads, giving one row per CDR3 protein. The sample has around 470,000 distinct CDR3 sequences; 7.2% are singletons. V lost 5 bases, J lost 0 bases, and 5 bases lay in between. The CDR3 runs 14 residues. Germline V CDR1 and CDR2: SGHAT, FQDESV (reference sequence). This clonotype was found a few times. Its antigen is unidentified. This TCR derives from a man aged 50 to 69 who received an inactivated influenza vaccine. Here the sequenced sample was PBMCs from blood, taken around 2 years after vaccination. This rearrangement joins TRBV11-1 to TRBJ2-6; the D is unclear. This chain's CDR3 is CASSRNSGANVLTF. The CDR3 nucleotides are TGTGCCAGCAGCAGGAACTCTGGGGCCAACGTCCTGACTTTC.